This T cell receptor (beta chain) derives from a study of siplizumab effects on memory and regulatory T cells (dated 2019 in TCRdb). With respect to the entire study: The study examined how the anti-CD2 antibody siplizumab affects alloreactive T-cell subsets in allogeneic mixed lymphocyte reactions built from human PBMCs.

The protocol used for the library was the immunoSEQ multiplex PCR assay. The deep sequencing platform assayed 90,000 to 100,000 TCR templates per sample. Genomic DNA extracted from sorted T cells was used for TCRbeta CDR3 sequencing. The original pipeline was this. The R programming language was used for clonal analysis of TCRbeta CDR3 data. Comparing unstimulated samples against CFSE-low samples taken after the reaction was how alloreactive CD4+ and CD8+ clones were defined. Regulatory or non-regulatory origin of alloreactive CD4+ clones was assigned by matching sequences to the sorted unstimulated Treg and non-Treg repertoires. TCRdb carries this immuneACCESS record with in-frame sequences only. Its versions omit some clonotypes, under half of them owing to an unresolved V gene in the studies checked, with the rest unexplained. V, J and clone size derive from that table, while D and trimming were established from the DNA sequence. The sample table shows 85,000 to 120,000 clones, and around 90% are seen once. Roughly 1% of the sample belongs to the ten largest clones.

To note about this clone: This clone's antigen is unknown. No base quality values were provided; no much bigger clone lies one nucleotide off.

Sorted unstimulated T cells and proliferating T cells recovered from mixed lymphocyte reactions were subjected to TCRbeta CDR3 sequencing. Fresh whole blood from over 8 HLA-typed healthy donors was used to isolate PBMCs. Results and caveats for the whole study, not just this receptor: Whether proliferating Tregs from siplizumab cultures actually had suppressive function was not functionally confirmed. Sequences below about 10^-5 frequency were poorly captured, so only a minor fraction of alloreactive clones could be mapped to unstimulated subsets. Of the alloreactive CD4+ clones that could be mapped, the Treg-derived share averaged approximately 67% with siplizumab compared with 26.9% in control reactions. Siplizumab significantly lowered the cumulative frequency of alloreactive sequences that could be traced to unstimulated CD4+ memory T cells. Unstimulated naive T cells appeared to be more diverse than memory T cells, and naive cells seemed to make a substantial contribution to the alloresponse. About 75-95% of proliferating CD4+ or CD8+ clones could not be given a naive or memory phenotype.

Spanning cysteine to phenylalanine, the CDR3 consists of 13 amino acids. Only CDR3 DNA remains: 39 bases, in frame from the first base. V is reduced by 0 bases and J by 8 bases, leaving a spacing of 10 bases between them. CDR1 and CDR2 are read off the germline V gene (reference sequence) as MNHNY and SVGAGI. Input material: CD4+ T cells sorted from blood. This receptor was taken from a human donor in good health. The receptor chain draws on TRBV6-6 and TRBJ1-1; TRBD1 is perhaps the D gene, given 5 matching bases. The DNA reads TGTGCCAGCAGTTACTCGGGGGGGTTGGAAGCTTTCTTT. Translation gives CASSYSGGLEAFF.